The 13 T cell receptor beta chains below all came from one sample that was sequenced in a study of T cell repertoires in cytomegalovirus infection (dated by TCRdb to the late 2010s). This sample was sequenced with an Illumina HiSeq 1500. TCRdb reworked the public reads: Q25 trimming with fastp, MiXCR clone assembly, productive beta chains retained. Rows with one shared CDR3 protein collapse into an entry with the most common genes and DNA. The sample table records approximately 990,000 distinct CDR3 sequences; around 32% of these occur just once. The ten top clones hold 13% of the sample. The treatment or condition label here, explained by the study, means: in vitro stimulation with specific CMV peptide epitopes to enrich CMV-specific T cells. These receptors have no identified antigens. The specimen comprised cultured CD8+ T cells from PBMCs, sampled from culture after CMV antigen stimulation. All receptors derive from a human donor in good health (CMV status not recorded). Some clones in this sample may be carry-over from other donors' samples.

Ten or more counts support this clonotype. This sequence joins TRBV7-2 and TRBJ1-5; possibly TRBD1 for D (5 bases). The CDR3 is 14 amino acids. The ends were cut back, 5 bases at V and 4 bases at J, with 12 bases in the middle. CDR1 is SGHTA and CDR2 is FQGNSA in the germline V gene. The DNA for the CDR3 is TGTGCCAGCAGCCCCTGGGACCGGAATCAGCCCCAGCATTTT. Protein product: CASSPWDRNQPQHF.

V usage is TRBV7-9 and J usage is TRBJ2-2, with TRBD1 matching 9 bases. Per the germline V gene, CDR1 is SEHNR and CDR2 is FQNEAQ (reference sequence). CDR3 length: 16 amino acids. Trimming took 5 bases from V and 4 from J; bases not matched to a gene: 8. In DNA form, the CDR3 reads TGTGCCAGCAGCGTTTCGGGACAGGGACTCACCGGGGAGCTGTTTTTT. It codes for CASSVSGQGLTGELFF.

In its sample, this clonotype was seen once. A much more abundant neighbour one base away suggests this may be a read error. This chain links TRBV7-6 with TRBJ2-2; a weak D match, TRBD1 (5 bases). The ends were cut back, 6 bases at V and 6 bases at J, with 11 bases in the middle. CDR3 length: 13 residues. CDR1 is SGHVS, CDR2 FNYEAQ, per germline. The CDR3 DNA sequence: TGTGCCAGCAGGTTGTCAGGGTCCGGGGAGCTGTTTTTT. Protein: CASRLSGSGELFF.

V and J are TRBV6-1 and TRBJ1-6; 7 nucleotides align to TRBD1. With V trimmed by 6 bases and J by 2 bases, 10 bases remained unmatched. From germline, CDR1 is MNHNS and CDR2 SASEGT. This CDR3 region has 17 residues. CDR3 in amino acids: CASRGGQDGTYNSPLHF. As DNA, the CDR3 is TGTGCCAGCAGGGGAGGACAGGATGGGACCTATAATTCACCCCTCCACTTT.

This clonotype was observed at least ten times. The chain is built from TRBV7-6 and TRBJ1-2; D is perhaps TRBD1 (5 bases). The V end lost 0 bases, the J end lost 6 bases, and 14 bases lay between the germline ends. Germline V gives CDR1 SGHVS, CDR2 FNYEAQ. CDR3 size: 15 residues. The CDR3 sequence is CASSLAGGQGDGYTF. The CDR3 bases are TGTGCCAGCAGCTTAGCGGGCGGGCAGGGAGATGGCTACACCTTC.

This clonotype was found many times. This sequence joins TRBV24-1 and TRBJ2-7; D assignment may be TRBD1 or TRBD2 (5 bases each). Trimming removed 12 bases from V and 2 bases from J, with 16 bases in between. Germline values: CDR1 KGHDR, CDR2 SFDVKD. The CDR3 sequence is 13 residues long. The CDR3 spells CALTTGTPYEQYF. The CDR3 DNA reads TGTGCCCTCACAACCGGGACCCCCTACGAGCAGTACTTC.

This chain connects TRBV28 to TRBJ2-1; 12 bases line up with TRBD2. This CDR3 spans 16 amino acids. CDR1 is MDHEN and CDR2 is SYDVKM in the germline V gene. Unmatched junction bases numbered 4, after V lost 1 base and J lost 6 bases. The CDR3 DNA reads as TGTGCCAGCAGTTTATCCCTAGCGGGGGGGGGCAATGAGCAGTTCTTC. This codes for CASSLSLAGGGNEQFF.

The rearrangement joins TRBV7-6 to TRBJ2-3, with D tentatively TRBD1 or TRBD2 (6 bases each). CDR3 length: 15 residues. With 2 bases removed from V and 5 bases from J, the gap between germline ends came to 14 bases. Germline lookup yields CDR1 SGHVS and CDR2 FNYEAQ. DNA of the CDR3: TGTGCCAGCAGCTTATTTTGGGGGGCCAGAGATACGCAGTATTTT. Its translation: CASSLFWGARDTQYF. Together with reference TRBV7-6 and TRBJ2-3, the CDR3 gives the full variable domain: GAGVSQSPRYKVTKRGQDVALRCDPISGHVSLYWYRQALGQGPEFLTYFNYEAQQDKSGLPNDRFSAERPEGSISTLTIQRTEQRDSAMYRCASSLFWGARDTQYFGPGTRLTVL.

This sequence joins TRBV6-4 and TRBJ1-1; TRBD1 matches at 7 bases. CDR3 length: 16 amino acids. V dropped 3 bases and J dropped 0; count of bases not matched to a gene: 7. Per the germline V gene, CDR1 is MRHNA and CDR2 is SNTAGT. The CDR3 loop reads CASSETGMGMNTEAFF. The CDR3 nucleotides read TGTGCCAGCAGTGAGACAGGGATGGGCATGAACACTGAAGCTTTCTTT.

A remark on this clonotype: This could be a read error, since a much larger clone is one nucleotide away. The V gene is TRBV7-6, the J gene TRBJ1-1; TRBD1 matches at 8 bases. This CDR3 contains 14 residues. Germline CDR1 is SGHVS and CDR2 is FNYEAQ. In nucleotides, the CDR3 is TGTGTCAGCAGCCTGACAGGGGTGGGCACTGAAGCTTTCTTT. This gives the protein CVSSLTGVGTEAFF.

The chain combines TRBV19 with TRBJ2-1; 9 bases line up with TRBD2. Germline CDR1 and CDR2: LNHDA and SQIVND (reference sequence). The V gene end was trimmed by 5 bases and the J gene end by 2 bases; junction bases not matched to a gene: 7. The CDR3 loop spans 16 amino acids. CDR3 protein: CASSSLAGEAYNEQFF. CDR3 nucleotide sequence: TGTGCCAGTAGTTCCTTAGCGGGGGAAGCCTACAATGAGCAGTTCTTC.

This clonotype has a handful of counts. The V call is TRBV13, the J call TRBJ1-1; 10 positions agree with TRBD1. The CDR3 covers 16 residues. The junction had 8 bases not matched to a gene; V was cut back by 4 bases and J by 3 bases. Germline lookup yields CDR1 PRHDT and CDR2 FYEKMQ (reference sequence). CDR3 coding DNA: TGTGCCAGCAGCTCCCGGGACAGGGGAGCTCACACTGAAGCTTTCTTT. This gives the protein CASSSRDRGAHTEAFF.

The V and J genes are TRBV12-3 or TRBV12-4 and TRBJ1-4, with 9 positions matching TRBD1. The CDR3 totals 14 residues. With V trimmed by 4 bases and J by 7 bases, 4 bases remained unmatched. The CDR3 reads CASSWGTGREKLFF. CDR3 bases: TGTGCCAGCAGTTGGGGGACAGGGCGTGAAAAACTGTTTTTT.